This T cell receptor beta chain was captured by sequencing in a study of regulatory T cells in long-lasting Graves disease. Study findings and constraints: It was in persistent disease that TRBV28, TRBJ1-2 and TRBJ2-5 were favored.

The time point is: persistent/refractory GD, antithyroid drugs over 5 years with positive TRAb. PBMC RNA served as the TCR library source. The authors drew approximately 9 milliliters of peripheral blood into EDTA tubes. Of note for this clonotype: The antigen remains unidentified. Since a much larger clone is just one base distant, this may be a read error.

Sequencing libraries for TCR beta were prepared with iRepertoire HTBI primers and Arm-PCR of CDR3 regions. TCRdb re-called the multiplex PCR reads with MiXCR, one entry per CDR3 protein. This table holds around 500,000 distinct CDR3 sequences, about 20% found once. This CDR3 region has 15 residues. Germline trimming cut 4 bases from V and 5 bases from J; bases unmatched to any gene: 8. CDR1 is SGHVS and CDR2 is FQNEAQ in the germline V gene. V usage is TRBV7-8 and J usage is TRBJ1-5, with 7 nucleotides matching TRBD1. This sample comprised peripheral blood mononuclear cells (PBMCs), obtained when the disease was refractory, from a patient treated with antithyroid drugs. The source is a female donor with Graves disease. CDR3: CASSSGGTSHQPQHF. The CDR3 nucleotides are TGTGCCAGCAGCTCAGGGGGGACGTCGCATCAGCCCCAGCATTTT.